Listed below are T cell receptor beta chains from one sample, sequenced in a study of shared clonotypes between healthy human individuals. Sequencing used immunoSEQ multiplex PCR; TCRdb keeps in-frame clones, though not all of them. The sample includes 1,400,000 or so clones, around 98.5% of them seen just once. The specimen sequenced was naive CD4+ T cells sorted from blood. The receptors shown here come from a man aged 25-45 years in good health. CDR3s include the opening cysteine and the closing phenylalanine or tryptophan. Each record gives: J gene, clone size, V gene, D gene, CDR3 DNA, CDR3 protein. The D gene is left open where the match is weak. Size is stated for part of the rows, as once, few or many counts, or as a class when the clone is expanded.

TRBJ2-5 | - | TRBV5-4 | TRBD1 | TGTGCCAGCAGCTTGGGGGGGACAGTCCAAGAGACCCAGTACTTC | CASSLGGTVQETQYF
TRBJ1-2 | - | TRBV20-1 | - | TGCACCGCTAGAGGGTTCTATGGCTACACCTTC | CTARGFYGYTF
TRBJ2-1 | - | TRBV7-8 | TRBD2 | TGTGCCAGCAGCGGACGACTAGCGGCGAGAGACAATGAGCAGTTCTTC | CASSGRLAARDNEQFF
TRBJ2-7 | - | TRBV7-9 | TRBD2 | TGTGCCAGCAGCCAAGGGGCGGGGGTAGACGAGCAGTACTTC | CASSQGAGVDEQYF
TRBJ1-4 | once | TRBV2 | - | TGTGCCAGCCGAGGCACCGGGACAAGTAATGAAAAACTGTTTTTT | CASRGTGTSNEKLFF
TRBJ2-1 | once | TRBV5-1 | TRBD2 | TGCGCCAGCAGCTTGTTTAGCGGGCTTACCTACAATGAGCAGTTCTTC | CASSLFSGLTYNEQFF
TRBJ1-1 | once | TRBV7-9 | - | TGTGCCAGCAGCCCGATGAGCTTACTACGCGGGGACACTGAAGCTTTCTTT | CASSPMSLLRGDTEAFF
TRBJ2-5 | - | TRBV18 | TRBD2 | TGTGCCAGCTCACCAGGTAGACTAGCGGTCTCGGGCCAAGAGACCCAGTACTTC | CASSPGRLAVSGQETQYF
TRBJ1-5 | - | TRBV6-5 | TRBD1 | TGTGCCAGCAGTCGCGACGTAGGGGGCGATCAGCCCCAGCATTTT | CASSRDVGGDQPQHF
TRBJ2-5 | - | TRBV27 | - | TGTGCCAGCAGTCAACCGTCACAAGAGACCCAGTACTTC | CASSQPSQETQYF
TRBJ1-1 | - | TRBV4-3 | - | TGCGCCAGCAGCCAAGGACTAAGGAACACTGAAGCTTTCTTT | CASSQGLRNTEAFF
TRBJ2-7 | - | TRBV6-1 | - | TGTGCCAGCAGTGAAAGTCTGGCCCCCCACGAGCAGTACTTC | CASSESLAPHEQYF
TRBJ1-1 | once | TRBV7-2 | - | TGTGCCAGCAGCTTAGATTTCCCAAAACCCACTGAAGCTTTCTTT | CASSLDFPKPTEAFF
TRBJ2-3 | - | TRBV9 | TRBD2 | TGTGCCAGCAGCGCCCAAAGGGGACTAGCGGGAAACACAGATACGCAGTATTTT | CASSAQRGLAGNTDTQYF
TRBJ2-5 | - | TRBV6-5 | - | TGTGCCAGCAGGGTGGGACCAAACCAAAGGGAGACCCAGTACTTC | CASRVGPNQRETQYF
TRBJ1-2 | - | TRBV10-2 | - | TGCGCCAGCAGGGACGGGACCTATGGCTACACCTTC | CASRDGTYGYTF
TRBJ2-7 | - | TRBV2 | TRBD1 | TGTGCCAGCAGGAACAGGGGTGGGGAGCAGTACTTC | CASRNRGGEQYF
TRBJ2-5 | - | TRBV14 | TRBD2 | TGTGCCAGCAGCCAAAGCGGGAGGCCAGAGACCCAGTACTTC | CASSQSGRPETQYF
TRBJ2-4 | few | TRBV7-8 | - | TGTGCCAGCAGCTCCTTACAGCTACTAGCCAAAAACATTCAGTACTTC | CASSSLQLLAKNIQYF
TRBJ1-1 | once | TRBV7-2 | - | TGTGCCAGCAGCTTAGTGGCAAAAGCTTTCTTT | CASSLVAKAFF
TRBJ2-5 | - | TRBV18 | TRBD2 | TGTGCCAGCTCGACACTAGCGGGAAAAGAGACCCAGTACTTC | CASSTLAGKETQYF
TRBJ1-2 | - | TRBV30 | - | TGTGCCGGGACGACAGAGTACTATGGCTACACCTTC | CAGTTEYYGYTF
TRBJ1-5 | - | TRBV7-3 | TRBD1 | TGTGCCAGCAGCTTCCCCGGGACAGGGGGGCCCGGGGGCAATCAGCCCCAGCATTTT | CASSFPGTGGPGGNQPQHF
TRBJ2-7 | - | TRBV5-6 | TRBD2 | TGTGCCAGCAGTTCGACCGGGACTACCACATACGAGCAGTACTTC | CASSSTGTTTYEQYF
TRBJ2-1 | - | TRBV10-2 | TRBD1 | TGCGCCACAGACAGGGCCCTCGGCTCCTACAATGAGCAGTTCTTC | CATDRALGSYNEQFF
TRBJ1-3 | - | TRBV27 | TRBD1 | TGTGCCAGCAGTTTAAAGGGACAGGGGACATACACCATATATTTT | CASSLKGQGTYTIYF
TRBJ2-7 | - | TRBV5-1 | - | TGCGCCAGCAGCTTTTCCGGGGAGTACGAGCAGTACTTC | CASSFSGEYEQYF
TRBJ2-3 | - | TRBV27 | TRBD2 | TGTGCCAGCAGGGACATTTTAGCGGGACTGACGGCAGATACGCAGTATTTT | CASRDILAGLTADTQYF
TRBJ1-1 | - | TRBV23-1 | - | TGCGCCAGCAGTCAACTAAACCGGGACACCCTTAACTTCGACACTGAAGCTTTCTTT | CASSQLNRDTLNFDTEAFF
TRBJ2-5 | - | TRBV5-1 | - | TGCGCCAGCAGCTCAGGAAATTCCCAAGAGACCCAGTACTTC | CASSSGNSQETQYF
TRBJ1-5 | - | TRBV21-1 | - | TGTGCCAGCAGCAAAGCGGTGGTGTGGGGAAGCAATCAGCCCCAGCATTTT | CASSKAVVWGSNQPQHF
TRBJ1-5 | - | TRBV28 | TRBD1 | TGTGCCAGCAGTAACCTACCTAGGACAGGGGGGTTCTCCCAGCCCCAGCATTTT | CASSNLPRTGGFSQPQHF
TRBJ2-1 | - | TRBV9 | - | TGTGCCAGCAGCGTATCGGGGAGCTCCTACAATGAGCAGTTCTTC | CASSVSGSSYNEQFF
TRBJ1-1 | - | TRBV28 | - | TGTGCCAGCAGTTTAGCGGGGACGAACACTGAAGCTTTCTTT | CASSLAGTNTEAFF
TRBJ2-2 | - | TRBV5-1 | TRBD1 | TGCGCCAGCAGCTTGGCGGGACAGTACACCGGGGAGCTGTTTTTT | CASSLAGQYTGELFF
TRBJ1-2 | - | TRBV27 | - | TGTGCCAGCACCCTACCCGAGTCGGGGGGCTATAACTATGGCTACACCTTC | CASTLPESGGYNYGYTF
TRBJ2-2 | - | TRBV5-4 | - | TGTGCCAGCAGCTTGGAGGAATTCGGGGAGCTGTTTTTT | CASSLEEFGELFF
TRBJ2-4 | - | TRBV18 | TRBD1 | TGTGCCAGCTCTCTAGGACAGGGATTAGCCAAAAACATTCAGTACTTC | CASSLGQGLAKNIQYF
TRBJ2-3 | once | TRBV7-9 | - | TGTGCCAGCAGCTTAGAGGCAGGGACAGATACGCAGTATTTT | CASSLEAGTDTQYF